This T cell receptor (beta chain) is drawn from a study of cytomegalovirus exposure and HLA in healthy donors. Whole-study context: The platform used for the 120 validation repertoires matched that of the approximately 710 first-cohort repertoires, a later analysis reported. General study points: Some 150 TCR beta chains were listed as cytomegalovirus-associated. Among TCR sequences, most were rare, though some public TCRs appeared in many donors.

Produced via immunoSEQ multiplex PCR; TCRdb's table is partial and in-frame only. This sample yields 200,000 to 250,000 clones, of which over 70% are seen a single time; over 12% belongs to the top ten. The CDR3 spans 15 residues. In germline, CDR1 is LNHDA, CDR2 SQIVND (reference sequence). V was cut by 1 base and J by 2 bases, with 11 bases left in between. A word on this clone: Its antigen is currently unknown.

The donors were part of the validation cohort, which consisted of 120 subjects and was separate from the first cohort of around 620 subjects. This chain joins TRBV19 and TRBJ1-2, with D unresolved. The sample was PBMCs. The receptor's source is a woman aged 25 to 45 in good health and CMV-seropositive. CDR3 DNA sequence: TGTGCCAGTAGTATAGCTGGTCCAGAAAACTATGGCTACACCTTC. Translating it yields CASSIAGPENYGYTF.